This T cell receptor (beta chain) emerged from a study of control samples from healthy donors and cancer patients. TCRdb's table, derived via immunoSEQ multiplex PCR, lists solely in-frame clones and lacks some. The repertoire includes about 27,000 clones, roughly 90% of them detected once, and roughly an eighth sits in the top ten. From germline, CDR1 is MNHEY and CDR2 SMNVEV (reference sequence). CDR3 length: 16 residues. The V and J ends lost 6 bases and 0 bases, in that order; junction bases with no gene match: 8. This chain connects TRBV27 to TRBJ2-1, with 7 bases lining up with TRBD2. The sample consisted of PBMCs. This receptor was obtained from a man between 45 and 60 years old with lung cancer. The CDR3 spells CASSPTSWSSYNEQFF. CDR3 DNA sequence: TGTGCCAGCAGCCCGACTAGCTGGAGCTCCTACAATGAGCAGTTCTTC.